Below are 8 T cell receptor beta chains sequenced from a single sample in a study of cytomegalovirus exposure and HLA in healthy donors. 13 Jbeta primers and 60 Vbeta primers were used for the PCR. The assay was immunoSEQ multiplex PCR, and TCRdb's table has in-frame clones only and misses some. Of 110,000 or so clones listed, approximately 70% are singletons. Sequencing used PBMCs. These receptors were taken from a man aged 30 to 45 in good health and CMV-seronegative.

The chain combines TRBV28 with TRBJ1-5, with TRBD1 identical over 9 bases. The CDR3 length is 18 residues. Germline CDR1 reads MDHEN; CDR2 reads SYDVKM. Trimming took 6 bases from V and 0 from J; bases not matched to a gene: 12. CDR3 DNA: TGTGCCAGCAGGGGCGGGACAGGGAGTCTCCCTAGCAATCAGCCCCAGCATTTT. Encoded protein: CASRGGTGSLPSNQPQHF.

This chain connects TRBV11-2 to TRBJ2-1, with 11 bases matching TRBD2. The length of the CDR3 is 17 residues. The germline CDR1 and CDR2 sequences are SGHAT and FQNNGV. V lost 4 bases, J lost 9 bases, and 14 bases stayed unmatched. In DNA, the CDR3 is TGTGCCAGCAGCTCCCCCGGTCTAGCGGGAGGAAGGGGTGAGCAGTTCTTC. Encoded protein: CASSSPGLAGGRGEQFF.

The chain recombines TRBV25-1 with TRBJ2-3, with 12 bases that match TRBD2. This CDR3 is 15 amino acids long. Germline lookup yields CDR1 MGHDK and CDR2 SYGVNS. V lost 1 base and J lost 6; bases outside the gene matches: 2. The chain's CDR3 is CASSESSGRADTQYF. The DNA for the CDR3 is TGTGCCAGCAGTGAATCTAGCGGGAGGGCCGATACGCAGTATTTT.

The CDR3 coding sequence is TGTGCCAGCAGTGAACAGTCCGAGACCCAGTACTTC. Translated: CASSEQSETQYF. This chain links TRBV25-1 with TRBJ2-5; no firm D call. Germline assignment: CDR1 MGHDK and CDR2 SYGVNS. Trimming took off 2 bases at V and 5 bases at J, with 6 bases between the two ends. There are 12 residues in the CDR3.

The chain combines TRBV27 with TRBJ2-3, with 8 bases aligning to TRBD2. The CDR3 runs 15 residues. V shed 5 bases and J 2 bases; nucleotides not matched to a gene: 6. Per the germline V gene, CDR1 is MNHEY and CDR2 is SMNVEV (reference sequence). Here the CDR3 DNA reads TGTGCCAGCAGTCCGCTAGCGGGCGTCACAGATACGCAGTATTTT. As protein: CASSPLAGVTDTQYF.

CDR3 residues: CATSRGGGPSYEQYF. For the CDR3, the DNA is TGTGCCACCAGCAGAGGGGGGGGTCCCTCCTACGAGCAGTACTTC. The chain uses TRBV15 and TRBJ2-7; TRBD2 matches 7 bases. The CDR3 length is 15 residues. V shed 1 base, J shed 0 bases, and the junction held 3 bases outside the gene matches. Per the germline V gene, CDR1 is LNHNV and CDR2 is YYDKDF (reference sequence).

The V and J genes are TRBV5-1 and TRBJ1-4; D unresolved. CDR1 and CDR2 from the germline V gene are SGHRS and YFSETQ. V gave up 2 bases and J gave up 0 bases, with 5 bases separating them. This CDR3 has 14 residues. The CDR3 coding sequence is TGCGCCAGCAGCTTAGCGGCAACTAATGAAAAACTGTTTTTT. Translated: CASSLAATNEKLFF.

The gene calls are TRBV18 and TRBJ1-1, with unresolved D. Trimming shortened V by 4 bases and J by 1 base, and 25 bases separated the two germline ends. Germline V gene lookup returns CDR1 KGHSH and CDR2 LQKENI. This CDR3 spans 19 amino acids. For the CDR3, the DNA is TGTGCCAGCTCACTACCGAATCGGGCACGCAACGAGGGGAACACTGAAGCTTTCTTT. Its protein is CASSLPNRARNEGNTEAFF.